Sequencing of this TCR beta chain was carried out in a study of cytomegalovirus exposure and HLA in healthy donors. About the research overall: A previous analysis identified 95 million to 120 million unique TCR beta sequences derived from roughly 180 million T cells. Study findings and constraints: Common viral pathogens seemed, in a later analysis, to connect with several of the most significant clusters. Later work found most CMV-associated TCR beta chains apparently HLA-restricted.

Germline V CDR1 and CDR2: SEHNR, FQNEAQ (reference sequence). Trimming took 2 bases from V and 7 from J, leaving 12 bases between them. The CDR3 is 14 amino acids. This clone is a singleton in its sample. Its antigen is not known. Donors counted as nominally healthy when sampled, yet unrecorded immune exposures were likely. The PCR contained 60 Vbeta and 13 Jbeta primers. Clones were read by immunoSEQ multiplex PCR, and TCRdb kept only the in-frame ones, dropping some. This sample has 100,000 to 150,000 clones, with 83% found just once. Sequencing was done on a sample of PBMCs. This TCR came from a man aged 18-30 years in good health and CMV-seropositive. This sequence joins TRBV7-9 and TRBJ2-1; D might be TRBD1 (6 bases). The CDR3 sequence: CASSLQAGANEQFF. DNA for the CDR3: TGTGCCAGCAGCTTACAGGCAGGGGCGAATGAGCAGTTCTTC.